The next 18 T cell receptor beta chains were all read from a single sample in a study of PD-L1 blockade in urothelial cancer. Time point described: pretreatment peripheral blood. Assay: immunoSEQ multiplex PCR; the TCRdb copy retains only in-frame clones and omits some. The table lists 30,000 to 35,000 clones, under 90% of them singletons. Here the sequenced sample was PBMCs, taken around atezolizumab (anti-PD-L1) treatment. These receptor sequences come from a man aged 60 to 69 with urothelial cancer.

This chain uses TRBV9 with TRBJ1-2; 7 positions agree with TRBD1. The CDR3 is 15 residues long. Germline CDR1 SGDLS, CDR2 YYNGEE. V shed 4 bases and J 0 bases; nucleotides not matched to a gene: 6. The CDR3 sequence is CASSPQGVTNYGYTF. For the CDR3, the DNA is TGTGCCAGCAGCCCTCAGGGGGTGACTAACTATGGCTACACCTTC.

The chain carries TRBV5-1 and TRBJ1-1; no definite D call. The V and J ends lost 7 bases and 1 base respectively, with 11 bases between them. CDR1 SGHRS and CDR2 YFSETQ come from the germline V gene. The CDR3 sequence is 13 residues long. CDR3 sequence (DNA): TGCGCCAGCCACTATGGAGGGAACACTGAAGCTTTCTTT. Translating gives CASHYGGNTEAFF.

The rearrangement uses TRBV28 and TRBJ2-5; D unresolved. Trimming removed 8 bases at V and 4 bases at J, with 17 bases between. The CDR3 contains 14 residues. Germline-derived CDR1 and CDR2 are MDHEN and SYDVKM. The CDR3 is CASSRRPIRETQYF. The CDR3, as DNA: TGTGCCAGCTCTAGAAGGCCGATACGAGAGACCCAGTACTTC.

The rearrangement joins TRBV19 to TRBJ1-3; D call uncertain. Trimming removed 5 bases from V and 3 bases from J, with 14 bases in between. This CDR3 spans 15 amino acids. Germline V CDR1 and CDR2: LNHDA, SQIVND (reference sequence). The CDR3 DNA follows: TGTGCCAGTAGTCTGCGGGTTGCCGGTGGAAACACCATATATTTT. Its translation: CASSLRVAGGNTIYF.

The chain is built from TRBV19 and TRBJ1-1; unclear D gene. CDR1 and CDR2 from the germline V gene are LNHDA and SQIVND (reference sequence). The CDR3 consists of 14 residues. V gave up 3 bases and J gave up 0 bases, with 8 bases separating them. The CDR3 region is CASSMGRLNTEAFF. CDR3 coding DNA: TGTGCCAGTAGTATGGGCCGGTTGAACACTGAAGCTTTCTTT.

This clone showed up just a few times. The chain links TRBV5-1 to TRBJ1-3; D not resolved. The CDR3 contains 16 residues. Trimming shortened V by 3 bases and J by 2 bases, and 15 bases separated the two germline ends. Germline V gene data show CDR1 as SGHRS and CDR2 as YFSETQ. The CDR3 is CASSSSGVSTGNTIYF. In DNA, the CDR3 is TGCGCCAGCAGCTCCAGCGGTGTGAGCACTGGAAACACCATATATTTT.

This chain links TRBV28 with TRBJ2-5; 7 bases are shared with TRBD1. The CDR3 is 16 residues long. V lost 5 bases to trimming and J lost 0 bases; unmatched junction nucleotides: 9. The germline V gene has CDR1 MDHEN and CDR2 SYDVKM. CDR3 sequence: CASSDIRQGNQETQYF. CDR3 DNA sequence: TGTGCCAGCAGTGACATACGACAGGGAAACCAAGAGACCCAGTACTTC. The full variable domain, rest sourced from reference TRBV28 and TRBJ2-5, is DVKVTQSSRYLVKRTGEKVFLECVQDMDHENMFWYRQDPGLGLRLIYFSYDVKMKEKGDIPEGYSVSREKKERFSLILESASTNQTSMYLCASSDIRQGNQETQYFGPGTRLLVL.

The V and J genes are TRBV5-1 and TRBJ2-1; 13 bases align to TRBD2. The length of the CDR3 is 17 residues. The trim removed 3 bases at V and 2 bases at J, leaving 5 bases unmatched. CDR1 and CDR2 from the germline V gene are SGHRS and YFSETQ. The CDR3 DNA reads as TGCGCCAGCAGCTCGGGGACTAGCGGGATCACCTACAATGAGCAGTTCTTC. Translation gives CASSSGTSGITYNEQFF.

The rearrangement joins TRBV30 to TRBJ2-1; a weak D match, TRBD2 (5 bases). CDR1 and CDR2 (germline): GTSNPN, SVGIG (reference sequence). Trimming pared 0 bases from V and 5 bases from J, leaving 11 bases between. The CDR3 runs 14 residues. The CDR3 DNA is TGTGCCTGGAGTGTACTACCGGGGAACAATGAGCAGTTCTTC. Its protein is CAWSVLPGNNEQFF.

This clone was seen once. The gene calls are TRBV23-1 and TRBJ2-1, with D perhaps TRBD2 (6 bases). TRBV23-1 is marked as an open reading frame, function uncertain. Trimming removed 0 bases from V and 7 bases from J, with 19 bases in between. The CDR3 sequence is 17 residues long. The CDR3: CASSQSPEAPAGNEQFF. The DNA for the CDR3 is TGCGCCAGCAGTCAATCCCCCGAAGCTCCCGCGGGAAATGAGCAGTTCTTC.

The chain joins TRBV25-1 to TRBJ1-2; 7 bases map to TRBD1. The germline V gene has CDR1 MGHDK and CDR2 SYGVNS. The CDR3 is made up of 15 amino acids. Trimming at V came to 1 base and at J to 4 bases, leaving 6 bases not matched to a gene. The chain's CDR3 is CASSESRQGSYGYTF. The CDR3 DNA is TGTGCCAGCAGTGAATCGAGACAGGGATCCTATGGCTACACCTTC.

This chain connects TRBV29-1 to TRBJ2-3, with a weak D call TRBD2 (6 bases). V gave up 7 bases and J gave up 0 bases, with 14 bases separating them. This CDR3 spans 14 amino acids. Germline V gene sequence: CDR1 SQVTM, CDR2 ANQGSEA. CDR3 DNA: TGCAGCGCTGCAGCGGGTTCTAGCACAGATACGCAGTATTTT. This sequence encodes CSAAAGSSTDTQYF.

This chain joins TRBV5-4 and TRBJ1-1; 9 positions agree with TRBD1. Per the germline V gene, CDR1 is SGHNT and CDR2 is YYREEE (reference sequence). The length of the CDR3 is 15 residues. Losses at the gene ends were 3 bases for V and 1 base for J; bases not matched to a gene: 4. The CDR3 loop is CASSSVGQGNTEAFF. The CDR3 DNA reads as TGTGCCAGCAGCTCAGTGGGACAGGGGAACACTGAAGCTTTCTTT.

The chain uses TRBV5-5 and TRBJ1-2; tentatively, D is TRBD1 (5 bases). The CDR3 spans 13 residues. Trimming stripped 2 bases from V and 2 bases from J, with 7 bases between. CDR1 is SGHKS and CDR2 is YYEKEE in the germline V gene (reference sequence). The CDR3 DNA sequence: TGTGCCAGCAGCTTACAGGCCAACTATGGCTACACCTTC. Translated: CASSLQANYGYTF.

The chain recombines TRBV19 with TRBJ1-2, with 9 bases identical to TRBD1. This CDR3 spans 15 amino acids. Germline V gives CDR1 LNHDA, CDR2 SQIVND (reference sequence). The junction had 9 bases not matched to a gene; V was cut back by 4 bases and J by 6 bases. The CDR3 reads CASSTTGTGLNGYTF. The CDR3 DNA reads as TGTGCCAGTAGTACAACCGGGACAGGGTTAAATGGCTACACCTTC.

The J gene is TRBJ2-3, the V gene TRBV6-4; 10 bases fit TRBD2. This CDR3 region has 16 residues. Germline values: CDR1 MRHNA, CDR2 SNTAGT. The V gene end was trimmed by 3 bases and the J gene end by 1 base; junction bases not matched to a gene: 4. CDR3 nucleotide sequence: TGTGCCAGCAGTGAAGGTCTAGCGGGGGGCACAGATACGCAGTATTTT. It encodes CASSEGLAGGTDTQYF.

The count of this clone is one. CDR3 DNA sequence: TGTGCCAGTAGTACTCGGACTAGCGGGATGTACCAAGAGACCCAGTACTTC. This gives the protein CASSTRTSGMYQETQYF. V usage is TRBV19 and J usage is TRBJ2-5, with 12 bases identical to TRBD2. Germline V gene lookup returns CDR1 LNHDA and CDR2 SQIVND (reference sequence). V trimming: 4 bases; J trimming: 0 bases; junction bases outside the gene matches: 6. This CDR3 is 17 amino acids long.

The table lists this clone with a few counts. The chain links TRBV7-6 to TRBJ1-4, with 8 bases fitting TRBD1. V lost 5 bases, J lost 5 bases, and 7 bases stayed unmatched. This CDR3 is 15 amino acids long. Germline CDR1 and CDR2: SGHVS and FNYEAQ. DNA of the CDR3: TGTGCCAGCAGCAGAGCGGACAGGGCCAATGAAAAACTGTTTTTT. Its translation: CASSRADRANEKLFF.